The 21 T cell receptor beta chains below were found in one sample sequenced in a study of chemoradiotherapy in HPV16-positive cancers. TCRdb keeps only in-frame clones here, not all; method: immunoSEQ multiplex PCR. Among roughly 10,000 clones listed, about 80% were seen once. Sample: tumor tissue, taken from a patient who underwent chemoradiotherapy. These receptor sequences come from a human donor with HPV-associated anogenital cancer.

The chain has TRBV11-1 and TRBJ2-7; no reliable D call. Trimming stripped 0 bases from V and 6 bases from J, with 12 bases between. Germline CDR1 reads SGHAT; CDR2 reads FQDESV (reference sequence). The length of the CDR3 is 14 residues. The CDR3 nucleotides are TGTGCCAGCAGCTTAGCTCCCAAGCCCCTCGAGCAGTACTTC. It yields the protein CASSLAPKPLEQYF. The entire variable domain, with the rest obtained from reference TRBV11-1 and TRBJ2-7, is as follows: EAEVAQSPRYKITEKSQAVAFWCDPISGHATLYWYRQILGQGPELLVQFQDESVVDDSQLPKDRFSAERLKGVDSTLKIQPAELGDSAMYLCASSLAPKPLEQYFGPGTRLTVT.

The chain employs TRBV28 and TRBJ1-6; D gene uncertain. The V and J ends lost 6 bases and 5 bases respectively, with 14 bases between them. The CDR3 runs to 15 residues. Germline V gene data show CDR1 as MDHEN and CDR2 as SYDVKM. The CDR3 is CASSKAGGNNSPLHF. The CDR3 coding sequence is TGTGCCAGCAGCAAGGCCGGCGGGAATAATTCACCCCTCCACTTT.

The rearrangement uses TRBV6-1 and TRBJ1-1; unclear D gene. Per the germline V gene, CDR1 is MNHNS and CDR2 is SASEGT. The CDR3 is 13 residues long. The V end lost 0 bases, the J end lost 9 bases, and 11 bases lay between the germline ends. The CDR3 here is CASSEATWRQAFF. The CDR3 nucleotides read TGTGCCAGCAGTGAAGCAACGTGGAGGCAAGCTTTCTTT.

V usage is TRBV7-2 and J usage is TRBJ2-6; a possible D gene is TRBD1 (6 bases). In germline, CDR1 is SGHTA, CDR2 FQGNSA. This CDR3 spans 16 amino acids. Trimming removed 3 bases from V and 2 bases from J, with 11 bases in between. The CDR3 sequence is CASSLAAGAGANVLTF. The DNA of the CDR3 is TGTGCCAGCAGCTTGGCGGCAGGGGCTGGGGCCAACGTCCTGACTTTC.

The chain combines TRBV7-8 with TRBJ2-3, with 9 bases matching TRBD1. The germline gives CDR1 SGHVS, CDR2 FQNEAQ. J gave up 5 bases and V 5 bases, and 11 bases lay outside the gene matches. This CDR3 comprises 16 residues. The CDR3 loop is CASSLRQGVVGDTQYF. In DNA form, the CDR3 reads TGTGCCAGCAGCCTGAGACAGGGGGTTGTCGGAGATACGCAGTATTTT.

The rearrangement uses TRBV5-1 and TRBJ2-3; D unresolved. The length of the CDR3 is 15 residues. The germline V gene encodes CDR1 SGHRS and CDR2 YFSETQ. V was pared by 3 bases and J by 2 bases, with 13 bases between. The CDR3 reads CASSSAGPFTDTQYF. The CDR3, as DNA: TGCGCCAGCAGCTCAGCTGGCCCTTTCACAGATACGCAGTATTTT.

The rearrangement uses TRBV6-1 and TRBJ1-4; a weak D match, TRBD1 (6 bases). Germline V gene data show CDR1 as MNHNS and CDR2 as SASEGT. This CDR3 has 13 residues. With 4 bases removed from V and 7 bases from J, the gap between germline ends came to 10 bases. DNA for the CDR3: TGTGCCAGCAGTGTACAGGGTAGTGAAAAACTGTTTTTT. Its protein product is CASSVQGSEKLFF.

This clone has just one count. For the CDR3, the DNA is TGTGCCAGTAGTATCGGGGGGGCTTACAATGAGCAGTTCTTC. Encoded protein: CASSIGGAYNEQFF. This sequence joins TRBV19 and TRBJ2-1, with 8 bases aligning to TRBD2. J gave up 4 bases and V 3 bases, and 2 bases lay outside the gene matches. Germline V gene data show CDR1 as LNHDA and CDR2 as SQIVND (reference sequence). This CDR3 is 14 amino acids long.

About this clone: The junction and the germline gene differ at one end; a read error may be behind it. Here the CDR3 DNA reads TGCGCCAGCAGTTTGGTGGGGACCGGGGAGCTGTTTTTT. Protein product: CASSLVGTGELFF. This rearrangement joins TRBV5-1 to TRBJ2-2; D remains unclear. CDR1 is SGHRS and CDR2 is YFSETQ in the germline V gene. CDR3 size: 13 residues. Combining the CDR3 with reference TRBV5-1 and TRBJ2-2 gives the whole variable domain KAGVTQTPRYLIKTRGQQVTLSCSPISGHRSVSWYQQTPGQGLQFLFEYFSETQRNKGNFPGRFSGRQFSNSRSEMNVSTLELGDSALYLCASSLVGTGELFFGEGSRLTVL.

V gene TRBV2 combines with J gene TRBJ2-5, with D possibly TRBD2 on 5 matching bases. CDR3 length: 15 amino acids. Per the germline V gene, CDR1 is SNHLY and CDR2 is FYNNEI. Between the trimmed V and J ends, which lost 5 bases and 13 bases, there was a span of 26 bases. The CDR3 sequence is CASSNELDSPGVRYF. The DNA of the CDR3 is TGTGCCAGCAGTAACGAGTTAGACTCGCCCGGGGTCCGGTACTTC.

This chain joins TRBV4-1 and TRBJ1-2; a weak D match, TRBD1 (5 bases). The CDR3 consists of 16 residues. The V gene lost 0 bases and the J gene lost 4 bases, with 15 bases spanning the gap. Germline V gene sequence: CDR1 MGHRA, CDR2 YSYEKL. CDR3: CASSQDHVWRGYGYTF. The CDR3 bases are TGCGCCAGCAGCCAAGATCACGTCTGGAGGGGCTATGGCTACACCTTC.

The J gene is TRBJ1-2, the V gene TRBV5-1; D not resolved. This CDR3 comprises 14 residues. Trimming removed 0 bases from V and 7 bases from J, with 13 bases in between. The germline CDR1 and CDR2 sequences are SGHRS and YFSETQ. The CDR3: CASSLGLEGGGYTF. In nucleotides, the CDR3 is TGCGCCAGCAGCTTGGGTTTAGAGGGAGGTGGCTACACCTTC.

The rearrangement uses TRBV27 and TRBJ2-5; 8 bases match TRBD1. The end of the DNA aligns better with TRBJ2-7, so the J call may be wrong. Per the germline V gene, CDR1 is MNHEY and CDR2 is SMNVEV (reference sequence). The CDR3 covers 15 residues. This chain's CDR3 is CASSLGQGAFNEQYF. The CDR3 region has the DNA TGTGCCAGCAGTTTAGGGCAGGGGGCCTTTAACGAGCAGTACTTC.

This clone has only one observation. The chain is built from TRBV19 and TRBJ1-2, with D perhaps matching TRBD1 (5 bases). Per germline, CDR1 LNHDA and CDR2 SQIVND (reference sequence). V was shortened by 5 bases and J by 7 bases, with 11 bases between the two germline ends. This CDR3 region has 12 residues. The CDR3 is CASSAGLGGYTF. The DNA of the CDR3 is TGTGCCAGTAGTGCAGGGCTGGGTGGCTACACCTTC.

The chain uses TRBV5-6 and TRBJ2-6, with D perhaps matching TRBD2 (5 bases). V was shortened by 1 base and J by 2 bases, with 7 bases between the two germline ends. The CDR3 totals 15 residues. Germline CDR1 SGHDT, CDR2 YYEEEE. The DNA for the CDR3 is TGTGCCAGCAGCTTGATGAGGGCTGGGGCCAACGTCCTGACTTTC. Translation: CASSLMRAGANVLTF.

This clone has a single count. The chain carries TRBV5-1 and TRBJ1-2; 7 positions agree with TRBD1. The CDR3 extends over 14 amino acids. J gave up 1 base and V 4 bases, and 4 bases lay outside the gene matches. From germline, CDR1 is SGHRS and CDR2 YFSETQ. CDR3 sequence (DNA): TGCGCCAGCAGCGTCGACAGGGTTAACTATGGCTACACCTTC. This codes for CASSVDRVNYGYTF.

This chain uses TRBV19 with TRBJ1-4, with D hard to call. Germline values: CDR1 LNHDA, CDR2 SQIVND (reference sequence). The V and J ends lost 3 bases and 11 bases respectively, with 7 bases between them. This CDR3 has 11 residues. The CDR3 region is CASSIEEKLFF. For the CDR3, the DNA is TGTGCCAGTAGTATCGAGGAGAAACTGTTTTTT.

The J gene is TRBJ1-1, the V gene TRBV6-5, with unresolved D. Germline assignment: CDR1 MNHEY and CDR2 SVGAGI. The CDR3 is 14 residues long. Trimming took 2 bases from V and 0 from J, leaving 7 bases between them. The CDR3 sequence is CASSYGGLNTEAFF. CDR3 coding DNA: TGTGCCAGCAGTTACGGAGGTTTGAACACTGAAGCTTTCTTT.

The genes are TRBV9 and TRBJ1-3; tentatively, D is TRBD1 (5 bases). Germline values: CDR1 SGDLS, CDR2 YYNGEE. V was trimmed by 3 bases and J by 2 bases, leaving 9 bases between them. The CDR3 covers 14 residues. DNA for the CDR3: TGTGCCAGCAGCGGGTCGACAGCTGGAAACACCATATATTTT. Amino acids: CASSGSTAGNTIYF.

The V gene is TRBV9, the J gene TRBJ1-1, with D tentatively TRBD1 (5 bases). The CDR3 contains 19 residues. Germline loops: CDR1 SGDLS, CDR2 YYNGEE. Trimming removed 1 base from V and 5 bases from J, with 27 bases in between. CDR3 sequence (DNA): TGTGCCAGCAGCGTACACCCCGGAAGCCTAATCGCGAAGGGGACTGAAGCTTTCTTT. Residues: CASSVHPGSLIAKGTEAFF.

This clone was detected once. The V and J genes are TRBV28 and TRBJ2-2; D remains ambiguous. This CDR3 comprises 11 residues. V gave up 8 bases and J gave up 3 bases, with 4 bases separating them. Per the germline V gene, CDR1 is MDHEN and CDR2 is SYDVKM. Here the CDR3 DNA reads TGTGCCAGCGCTTACACCGGGGAGCTGTTTTTT. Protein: CASAYTGELFF.